A selection of T cell receptor beta chains follows, all from one sample in a study of blood T cells in healthy people across ages. TCRdb processed the 5' RACE reads anew with MiXCR; each CDR3 protein has one entry. The data hold over 1,200,000 distinct CDR3 sequences, with approximately 59% observed a single time. Input material: blood. These receptors were taken from a man aged 18 to 30 in good health. Both conserved end residues are part of each CDR3. The D gene is left open where the match is weak. Part of the rows lack a size; the others show once, few, many or a class for expanded clones.

D gene	V gene	clone size	J gene	CDR3 protein	CDR3 DNA
TRBD2	TRBV4-1	few	TRBJ2-4	CASSPDLRGGFQYF	TGCGCCAGCAGCCCCGACTTGCGGGGGGGTTTTCAGTACTTC
.	TRBV29-1	.	TRBJ1-2	CSDKGGGIGYTF	TGCAGCGATAAAGGTGGGGGAATTGGCTACACCTTC
.	TRBV10-3	few	TRBJ2-5	CAISRTAPGETQYF	TGTGCCATCAGCAGGACAGCGCCTGGGGAGACCCAGTACTTC
.	TRBV6-2/TRBV6-3	.	TRBJ1-1	CASSYAGGQAAGAFF	TGTGCCAGCAGTTACGCTGGGGGCCAGGCCGCGGGGGCTTTCTTT
.	TRBV4-3	.	TRBJ2-5	CASSQNRLETQYF	TGCGCCAGCAGCCAGAACAGGCTGGAGACCCAGTACTTC
.	TRBV14	.	TRBJ1-4	CASSREPTRTNEKLFF	TGTGCCAGCAGCCGAGAACCGACACGTACTAATGAAAAACTGTTTTTT
.	TRBV20-1	.	TRBJ1-2	CSATSGTEDGYTF	TGCAGTGCTACTTCAGGGACCGAAGATGGCTACACCTTC
TRBD2	TRBV27	.	TRBJ2-1	CASSFSTSGNEQFF	TGTGCCAGCAGCTTCTCGACTAGCGGGAATGAGCAGTTCTTC
.	TRBV11-2	.	TRBJ2-2	CASSAVGTFVTGELFF	TGTGCCAGCAGCGCCGTAGGGACATTCGTCACCGGGGAGCTGTTTTTT
.	TRBV28	.	TRBJ2-3	CASSLVRELTDTQYF	TGTGCCAGCAGTTTGGTCAGGGAACTCACAGATACGCAGTATTTT
TRBD2	TRBV6-2/TRBV6-3	.	TRBJ2-7	CASSLAGGPETYEQYF	TGTGCCAGCTCACTAGCGGGAGGGCCAGAGACCTACGAGCAGTACTTC
TRBD2	TRBV6-6	.	TRBJ2-4	CASSYPSTSGGFGEQYF	TGTGCCAGCAGTTACCCCTCGACTAGCGGGGGATTTGGGGAGCAGTACTTC
.	TRBV6-2/TRBV6-3	.	TRBJ1-1	CASSYNREGGEAFF	TGTGCCAGCAGTTACAACAGGGAGGGAGGTGAAGCTTTCTTT
.	TRBV11-2	.	TRBJ1-1	CASSSYPLKPENTEAFF	TGTGCCAGCAGCTCCTACCCCCTGAAGCCCGAGAACACTGAAGCTTTCTTT
TRBD2	TRBV5-1	once	TRBJ2-1	CASSLQGTSDEQFF	TGCGCCAGCAGCTTGCAGGGGACTAGCGATGAGCAGTTCTTC
.	TRBV5-1	.	TRBJ2-1	CASSSPPGVSSYNEQFF	TGCGCCAGCAGCTCCCCTCCCGGAGTCTCCTCCTACAATGAGCAGTTCTTC
TRBD1	TRBV6-5	.	TRBJ2-7	CASSPRQGPSTYEQYF	TGTGCCAGCAGTCCGCGACAGGGTCCCTCTACCTACGAGCAGTACTTC
.	TRBV27	once	TRBJ2-7	CASRVGYSKYNEQYF	TGTGCCAGCCGGGTCGGGTACAGCAAGTACAATGAGCAGTACTTC
TRBD1	TRBV9	.	TRBJ1-2	CASNRDRGLYGYTF	TGTGCCAGCAACAGGGACAGGGGGCTGTATGGCTACACCTTC
.	TRBV4-1	.	TRBJ2-1	CASSQVVGQETQFF	TGCGCCAGCAGCCAGGTTGTTGGACAAGAGACCCAGTTCTTC
TRBD1	TRBV4-1	.	TRBJ2-5	CASSQGDRYQETQYF	TGCGCCAGCAGCCAAGGGGACAGATACCAAGAGACCCAGTACTTC
.	TRBV9	few	TRBJ2-5	CASSVAGFAQETQYF	TGTGCCAGCAGCGTAGCAGGGTTCGCCCAAGAGACCCAGTACTTC
.	TRBV9	few	TRBJ2-7	CASSVGERFNYEQYF	TGTGCCAGCAGCGTAGGTGAACGGTTTAACTACGAGCAGTACTTC
.	TRBV4-1	.	TRBJ2-7	CASSLPGESYEQYF	TGCGCCAGCAGCCTCCCCGGGGAATCCTACGAGCAGTACTTC
TRBD1	TRBV28	.	TRBJ2-6	CASRMGGTGLSGANVLTF	TGTGCCAGCAGGATGGGGGGGACAGGGCTCTCTGGGGCCAACGTCCTGACTTTC
.	TRBV29-1	.	TRBJ2-3	CSVGVTRADTQYF	TGCAGCGTTGGCGTGACCCGAGCAGATACGCAGTATTTT
TRBD2	TRBV11-2	once	TRBJ2-5	CASSAGGSYGTQYF	TGTGCCAGCTCCGCGGGGGGAAGTTACGGGACCCAGTACTTC
.	TRBV7-9	few	TRBJ2-7	CASILIQGFTYEQYF	TGTGCCAGCATCCTCATACAGGGATTCACCTACGAGCAGTACTTC
TRBD1	TRBV29-1	.	TRBJ1-2	CSVGPGQGYGYTF	TGCAGCGTTGGTCCGGGACAGGGCTATGGCTACACCTTC
TRBD2	TRBV29-1	.	TRBJ2-2	CSVVLTSGSTGELFF	TGCAGCGTTGTCTTGACTAGCGGGAGTACCGGGGAGCTGTTTTTT
.	TRBV4-1	once	TRBJ1-5	CASSLHSLGTKRGQPQHF	TGCGCCAGCAGCCTACATTCGCTGGGGACAAAACGAGGGCAGCCCCAGCATTTT
.	TRBV4-1	few	TRBJ2-5	CASSQDLAQQETQYF	TGCGCCAGCAGCCAAGATCTAGCGCAACAAGAGACCCAGTACTTC
.	TRBV7-2	.	TRBJ2-7	CASTPGTPDYEQYF	TGTGCCAGCACTCCGGGGACACCGGACTACGAGCAGTACTTC
.	TRBV20-1	.	TRBJ2-1	CSARDHGPKGIPGKDYNEQFF	TGCAGTGCTAGAGATCACGGTCCGAAAGGGATTCCAGGGAAGGACTACAATGAGCAGTTCTTC
TRBD2	TRBV3-1	.	TRBJ2-6	CASSRLSGRAGANVLTF	TGTGCCAGCAGCCGTCTTAGCGGGAGGGCGGGGGCCAACGTCCTGACTTTC